A single sample is the source of the 10 T cell receptor beta chains below, sequenced in a study of CXCR3-negative and CXCR3-positive naive CD8 T cells. Antigens for these TCRs are unknown. The libraries of TRB cDNA were constructed through 5' RACE using UMI labels. TCRdb derives one entry per CDR3 protein from the 5' RACE reads, leaving out DNA. Across 150,000 to 180,000 distinct CDR3 sequences, the top ten clones capture 0.45% to 0.55% of the sample. Study-level findings and limits: TRB CDR3s of CXCR3-positive naive cells were more hydrophobic than those of CXCR3-negative naive cells.

The sample consisted of naive CXCR3+ CD8+ T cells from blood. Noted subset: CD45RO-CCR7+CD27+CD95- naive CD8+ T cells expressing CXCR3 (TNR3+). The receptors were sampled from a human donor in good health. Some clones in this sample may be carry-over from other donors' samples.

The rearrangement links TRBV7-9 to TRBJ2-1; the TCRdb call, TRBD2, lacks DNA for checking. The CDR3 spans 18 residues. CDR1 SEHNR and CDR2 FQNEAQ come from the germline V gene (reference sequence). CDR3 amino acids: CASSGWETSGSSYNEQFF. Full variable domain (remainder filled in from reference TRBV7-9 and TRBJ2-1): DTGVSQNPRHKITKRGQNVTFRCDPISEHNRLYWYRQTLGQGPEFLTYFQNEAQLEKSRLLSDRFSAERPKGSFSTLEIQRTEQGDSAMYLCASSGWETSGSSYNEQFFGPGTRLTVL.

The chain employs TRBV19 and TRBJ2-7. In germline, CDR1 is LNHDA, CDR2 SQIVND (reference sequence). The CDR3 extends over 13 amino acids. CDR3 sequence reads: CASSADGSGEQYF. Looking up the rest from reference TRBV19 and TRBJ2-7 gives the full variable domain: DGGITQSPKYLFRKEGQNVTLSCEQNLNHDAMYWYRQDPGQGLRLIYYSQIVNDFQKGDIAEGYSVSREKKESFPLTVTSAQKNPTAFYLCASSADGSGEQYFGPGTRLTVT.

V and J are TRBV28 and TRBJ2-1. The CDR3 spans 15 residues. Germline CDR1 is MDHEN and CDR2 is SYDVKM. This CDR3 is CASREVDRSYNEQFF. The full variable domain, its missing parts supplied by reference TRBV28 and TRBJ2-1, is DVKVTQSSRYLVKRTGEKVFLECVQDMDHENMFWYRQDPGLGLRLIYFSYDVKMKEKGDIPEGYSVSREKKERFSLILESASTNQTSMYLCASREVDRSYNEQFFGPGTRLTVL.

The chain combines TRBV7-9 with TRBJ1-1; as DNA is missing, the TRBD1 call by TCRdb cannot be tested. The CDR3 is 16 amino acids. CDR1 SEHNR and CDR2 FQNEAQ come from the germline V gene (reference sequence). CDR3 loop: CASSLGFLLTATGAFF.

The V and J genes are TRBV6-5 and TRBJ2-1; TCRdb selects TRBD2, and the lack of DNA leaves this call unchecked. CDR3 length: 13 amino acids. The germline gives CDR1 MNHEY, CDR2 SVGAGI. This CDR3 reads CASSVSSGKEQFF.

V and J are TRBV27 and TRBJ2-7; TCRdb lists TRBD1, though no DNA is available to test this call. The CDR3 loop spans 15 amino acids. CDR1 and CDR2 (germline): MNHEY, SMNVEV (reference sequence). The CDR3 sequence: CASRWGGFPIYEQYF.

The chain carries TRBV4-1 and TRBJ1-5; TCRdb designates TRBD1, a call that cannot be tested without DNA. From germline, CDR1 is MGHRA and CDR2 YSYEKL. The CDR3 length is 16 residues. The CDR3 here is CASSQVLTGGNQPQHF.

The CDR3 reads CASSQADLDEQFF. The chain recombines TRBV3-1 with TRBJ2-1. Per the germline V gene, CDR1 is LGHDT and CDR2 is YNNKEL (reference sequence). The CDR3 is made up of 13 amino acids.

The gene calls are TRBV6-2 or TRBV6-3 and TRBJ1-1. Looked up from germline, CDR1 is MNHEY and CDR2 is SVGEGT. CDR3 size: 13 residues. This chain's CDR3 is CASRIGMNTEAFF.

This chain joins TRBV21-1 and TRBJ2-2; the TCRdb call, TRBD2, lacks DNA for checking. TRBV21-1 is a pseudogene locus. The CDR3 sequence is 17 residues long. CDR3 amino acids: CASSNRGRPIWAGELFF.